The source of this T cell receptor (beta chain) is a study of blood T cell repertoires in COVID-19. Study summary: COVID-19 samples, acute and convalescent, were from the United States, Italy and Spain. PBMCs, B-cell-depleted T cells, or T cells provided the cDNA or gDNA that made up the material.

Authors' methods: Amplification of reference gene primers provided the estimated nucleated cell counts. TCRdb keeps only in-frame clones here, not all; method: immunoSEQ multiplex PCR. V, J and clone size were drawn from that table, and D and trimming were deduced from the DNA. The data hold more than 150,000 clones, with more than 85% observed a single time. This CDR3 has 14 residues. Germline V lookup: CDR1 MNHNY, CDR2 SVGAGI (reference sequence). The germline V and J ends were trimmed by 8 bases and 7 bases, with 17 bases remaining between them. J is TRBJ1-4 and V is TRBV6-6; a weak D match, TRBD1 (6 bases). The sample comprised peripheral blood. This TCR was sampled from a man younger than 35 with acute or convalescent COVID-19. CDR3: CASAWNRESEKLFF. CDR3 bases: TGTGCCAGCGCCTGGAACAGGGAAAGTGAAAAACTGTTTTTT.